This T cell receptor (beta chain) was captured by sequencing in a study of identifying expanded T cells in peripheral blood. Study results and caveats: Two-week clone count variance significantly increased as total template count grew.

The V gene end was trimmed by 4 bases and the J gene end by 4 bases; junction bases not matched to a gene: 10. This CDR3 has 16 residues. CDR1 is SGDLS and CDR2 is YYNGEE in the germline V gene. Notes on this clone: Its specificity is not known.

Sequencing was performed with immunoSEQ multiplex PCR; in TCRdb, only in-frame clones are kept and a portion is missing. The sample carries some 95,000 clones, about 86% recorded once. This chain uses TRBV9 with TRBJ2-3; 9 positions agree with TRBD2. The origin of this receptor is a person aged 18 to 70 in good health. Sequenced material: blood. The CDR3 region is CASSPYGGGGADTQYF. The CDR3 DNA sequence: TGTGCCAGCAGCCCCTACGGCGGGGGGGGAGCAGATACGCAGTATTTT. Supplemented by reference TRBV9 and TRBJ2-3, the full variable domain reads DSGVTQTPKHLITATGQRVTLRCSPRSGDLSVYWYQQSLDQGLQFLIQYYNGEERAKGNILERFSAQQFPDLHSELNLSSLELGDSALYFCASSPYGGGGADTQYFGPGTRLTVL.